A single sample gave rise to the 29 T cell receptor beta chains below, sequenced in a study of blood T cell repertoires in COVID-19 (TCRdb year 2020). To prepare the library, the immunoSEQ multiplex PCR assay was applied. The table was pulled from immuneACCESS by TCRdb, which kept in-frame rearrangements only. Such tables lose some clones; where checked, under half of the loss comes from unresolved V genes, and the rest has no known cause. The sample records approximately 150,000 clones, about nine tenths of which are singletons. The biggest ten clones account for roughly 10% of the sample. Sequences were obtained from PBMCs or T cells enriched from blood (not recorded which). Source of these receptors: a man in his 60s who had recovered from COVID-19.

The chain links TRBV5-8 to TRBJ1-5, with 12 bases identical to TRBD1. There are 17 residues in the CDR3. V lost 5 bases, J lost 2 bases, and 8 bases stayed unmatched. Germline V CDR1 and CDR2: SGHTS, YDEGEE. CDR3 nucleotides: TGTGCCAGCAGACCGGGACAGGGGGCCGCGGGCAATCAGCCCCAGCATTTT. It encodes CASRPGQGAAGNQPQHF.

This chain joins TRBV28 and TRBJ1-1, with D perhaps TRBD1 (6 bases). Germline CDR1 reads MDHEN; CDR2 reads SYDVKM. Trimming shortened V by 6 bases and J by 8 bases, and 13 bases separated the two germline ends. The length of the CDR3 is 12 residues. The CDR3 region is CASRIQGEEAFF. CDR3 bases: TGTGCCAGCAGAATACAGGGAGAGGAAGCTTTCTTT.

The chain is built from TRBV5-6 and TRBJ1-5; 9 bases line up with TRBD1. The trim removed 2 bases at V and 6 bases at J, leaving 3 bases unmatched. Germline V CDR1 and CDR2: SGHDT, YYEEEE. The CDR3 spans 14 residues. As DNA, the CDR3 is TGTGCCAGCAGCTTCGGGACAGGGTTTCAGCCCCAGCATTTT. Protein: CASSFGTGFQPQHF.

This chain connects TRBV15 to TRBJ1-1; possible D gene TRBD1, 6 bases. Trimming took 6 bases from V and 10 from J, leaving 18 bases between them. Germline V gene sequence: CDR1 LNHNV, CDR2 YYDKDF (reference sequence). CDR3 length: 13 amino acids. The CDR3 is CATRRGEGSGAFF. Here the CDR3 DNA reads TGTGCCACCAGGAGGGGGGAGGGGAGTGGAGCTTTCTTT.

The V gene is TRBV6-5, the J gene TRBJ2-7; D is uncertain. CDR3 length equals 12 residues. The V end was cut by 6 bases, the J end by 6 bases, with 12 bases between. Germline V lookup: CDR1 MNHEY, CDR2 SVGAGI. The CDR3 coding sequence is TGTGCCAGCAGAATCCGACCTAGCGAGCAGTACTTC. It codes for CASRIRPSEQYF.

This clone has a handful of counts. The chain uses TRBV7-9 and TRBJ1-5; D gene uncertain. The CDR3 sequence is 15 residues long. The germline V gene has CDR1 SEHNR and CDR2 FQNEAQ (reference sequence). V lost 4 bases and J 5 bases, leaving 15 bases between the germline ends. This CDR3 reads CASSSTTAGDQPQHF. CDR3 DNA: TGTGCCAGCAGCTCGACTACAGCTGGAGATCAGCCCCAGCATTTT. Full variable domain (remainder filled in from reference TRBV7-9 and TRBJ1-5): DTGVSQNPRHKITKRGQNVTFRCDPISEHNRLYWYRQTLGQGPEFLTYFQNEAQLEKSRLLSDRFSAERPKGSFSTLEIQRTEQGDSAMYLCASSSTTAGDQPQHFGDGTRLSIL.

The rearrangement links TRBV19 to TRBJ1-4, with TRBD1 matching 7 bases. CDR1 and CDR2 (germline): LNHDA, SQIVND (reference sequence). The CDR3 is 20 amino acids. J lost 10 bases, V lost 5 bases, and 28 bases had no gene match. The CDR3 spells CASSPRSGQRIKLEAGKLFF. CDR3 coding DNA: TGTGCCAGTAGTCCCCGCTCGGGACAGAGGATTAAATTAGAGGCAGGAAAACTGTTTTTT.

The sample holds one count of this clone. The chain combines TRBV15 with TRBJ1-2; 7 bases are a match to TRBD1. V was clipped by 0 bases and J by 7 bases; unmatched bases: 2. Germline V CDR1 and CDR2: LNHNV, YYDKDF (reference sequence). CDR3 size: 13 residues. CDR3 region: CATSRDQGVGYTF. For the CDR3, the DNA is TGTGCCACCAGCAGAGATCAGGGGGTTGGCTACACCTTC.

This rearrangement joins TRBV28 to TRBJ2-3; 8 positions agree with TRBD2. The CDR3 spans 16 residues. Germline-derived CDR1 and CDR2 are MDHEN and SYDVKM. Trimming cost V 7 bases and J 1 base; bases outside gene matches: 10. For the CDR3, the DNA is TGTGCCAGCAATGACGGGAGGGCCCGCGGCACAGATACGCAGTATTTT. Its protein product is CASNDGRARGTDTQYF.

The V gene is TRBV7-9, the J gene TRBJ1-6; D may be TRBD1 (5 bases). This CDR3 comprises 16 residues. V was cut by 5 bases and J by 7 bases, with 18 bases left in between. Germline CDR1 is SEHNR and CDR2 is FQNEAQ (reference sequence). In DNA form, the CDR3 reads TGTGCCAGCAGCCTAGGGGTCGGGGGAACGAATTCACCCCTCCACTTT. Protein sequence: CASSLGVGGTNSPLHF.

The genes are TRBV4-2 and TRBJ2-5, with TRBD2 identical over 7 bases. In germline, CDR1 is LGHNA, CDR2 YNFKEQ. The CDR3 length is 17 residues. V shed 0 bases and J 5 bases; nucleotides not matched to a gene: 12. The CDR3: CASSQDGGGEVMETQYF. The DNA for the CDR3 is TGTGCCAGCAGCCAAGATGGGGGGGGAGAGGTTATGGAGACCCAGTACTTC.

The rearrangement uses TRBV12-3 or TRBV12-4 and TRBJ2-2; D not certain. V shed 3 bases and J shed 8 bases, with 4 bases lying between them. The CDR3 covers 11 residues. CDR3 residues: CASSFRGELFF. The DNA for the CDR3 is TGTGCCAGCAGTTTCCGGGGGGAGCTGTTTTTT.

This CDR3 reads CAITEGVGGELFF. The CDR3, as DNA: TGTGCCATCACCGAGGGGGTGGGCGGGGAGCTGTTTTTT. The chain combines TRBV10-3 with TRBJ2-2; a possible D gene is TRBD1 (6 bases). CDR1 is ENHRY, CDR2 SYGVKD, per germline. V lost 7 bases to trimming and J lost 7 bases, with 13 bases between them. The CDR3 has 13 amino acids.

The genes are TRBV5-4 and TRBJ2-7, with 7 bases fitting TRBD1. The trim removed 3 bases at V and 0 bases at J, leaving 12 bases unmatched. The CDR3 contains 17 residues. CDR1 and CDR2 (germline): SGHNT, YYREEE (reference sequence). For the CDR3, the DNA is TGTGCCAGCAGCTATTTTACAGGGGCAAAGGGCTCCTACGAGCAGTACTTC. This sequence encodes CASSYFTGAKGSYEQYF.

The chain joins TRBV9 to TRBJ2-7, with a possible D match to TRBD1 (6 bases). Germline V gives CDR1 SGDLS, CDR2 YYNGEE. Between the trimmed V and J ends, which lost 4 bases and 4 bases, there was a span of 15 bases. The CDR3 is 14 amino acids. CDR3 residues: CASSSGQSLYEQYF. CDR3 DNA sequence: TGTGCCAGCAGCTCCGGACAGTCTTTATACGAGCAGTACTTC.

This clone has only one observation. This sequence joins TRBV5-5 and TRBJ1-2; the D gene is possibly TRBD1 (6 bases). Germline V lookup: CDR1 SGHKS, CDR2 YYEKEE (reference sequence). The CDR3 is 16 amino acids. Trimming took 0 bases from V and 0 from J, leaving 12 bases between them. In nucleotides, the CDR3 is TGTGCCAGCAGCTTGGACACAGGGTTCCCTAACTATGGCTACACCTTC. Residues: CASSLDTGFPNYGYTF. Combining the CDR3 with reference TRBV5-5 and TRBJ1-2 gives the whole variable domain DAGVTQSPTHLIKTRGQQVTLRCSPISGHKSVSWYQQVLGQGPQFIFQYYEKEERGRGNFPDRFSARQFPNYSSELNVNALLLGDSALYLCASSLDTGFPNYGYTFGSGTRLTVV.

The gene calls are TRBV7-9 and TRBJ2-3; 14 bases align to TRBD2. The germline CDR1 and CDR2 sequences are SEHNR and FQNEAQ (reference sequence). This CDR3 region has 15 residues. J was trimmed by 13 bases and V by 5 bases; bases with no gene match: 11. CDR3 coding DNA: TGTGCCAGCAGCCCCCTTGGACTAGCGGGAGGATGGAAGTATTTT. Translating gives CASSPLGLAGGWKYF.

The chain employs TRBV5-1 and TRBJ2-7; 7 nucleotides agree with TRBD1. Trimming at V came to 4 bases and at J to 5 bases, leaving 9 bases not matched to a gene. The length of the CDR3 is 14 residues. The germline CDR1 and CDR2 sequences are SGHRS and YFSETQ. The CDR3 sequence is CASSITGTEDEQYF. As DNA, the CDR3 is TGCGCCAGCAGCATAACCGGGACAGAGGACGAGCAGTACTTC.

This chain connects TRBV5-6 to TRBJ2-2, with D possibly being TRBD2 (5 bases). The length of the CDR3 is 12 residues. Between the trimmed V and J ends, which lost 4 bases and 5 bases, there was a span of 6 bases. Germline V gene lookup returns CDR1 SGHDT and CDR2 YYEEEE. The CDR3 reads CASSRRTGELFF. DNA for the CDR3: TGTGCCAGCAGCCGGAGGACCGGGGAGCTGTTTTTT.

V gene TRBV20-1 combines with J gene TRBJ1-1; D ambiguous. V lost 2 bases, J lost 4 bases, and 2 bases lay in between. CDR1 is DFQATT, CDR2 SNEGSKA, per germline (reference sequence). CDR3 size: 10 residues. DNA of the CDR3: TGCAGTGCTAGACGCACTGAAGCTTTCTTT. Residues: CSARRTEAFF.

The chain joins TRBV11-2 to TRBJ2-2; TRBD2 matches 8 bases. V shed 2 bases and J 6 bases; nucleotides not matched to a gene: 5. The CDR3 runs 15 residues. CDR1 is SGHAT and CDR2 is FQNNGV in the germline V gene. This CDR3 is CASSLRGGQAGELFF. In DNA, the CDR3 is TGTGCCAGCAGCTTACGGGGGGGCCAAGCCGGGGAGCTGTTTTTT.

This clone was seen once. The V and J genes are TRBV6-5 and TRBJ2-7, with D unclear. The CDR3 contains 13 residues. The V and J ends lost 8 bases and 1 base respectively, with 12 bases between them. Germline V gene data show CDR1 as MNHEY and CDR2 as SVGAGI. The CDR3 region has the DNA TGTGCCAGCGGCATTTCAGGATCCTACGAGCAGTACTTC. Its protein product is CASGISGSYEQYF.

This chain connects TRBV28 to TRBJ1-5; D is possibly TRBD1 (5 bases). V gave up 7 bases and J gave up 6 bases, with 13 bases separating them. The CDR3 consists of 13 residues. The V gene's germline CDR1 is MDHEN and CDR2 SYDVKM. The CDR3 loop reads CASKGDGTQPQHF. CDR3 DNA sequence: TGTGCCAGCAAAGGGGATGGTACTCAGCCCCAGCATTTT.

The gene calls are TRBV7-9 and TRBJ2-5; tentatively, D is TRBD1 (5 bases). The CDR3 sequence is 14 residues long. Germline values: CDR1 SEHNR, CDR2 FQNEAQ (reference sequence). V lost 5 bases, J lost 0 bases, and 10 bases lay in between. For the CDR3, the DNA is TGTGCCAGCAGCCGAGACAGAGACCAAGAGACCCAGTACTTC. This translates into CASSRDRDQETQYF.

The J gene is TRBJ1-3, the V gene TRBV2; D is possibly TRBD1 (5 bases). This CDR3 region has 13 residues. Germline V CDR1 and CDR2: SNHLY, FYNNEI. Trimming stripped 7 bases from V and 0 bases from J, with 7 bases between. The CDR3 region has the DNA TGTGCCAGCACAAGGGGCTCTGGAAACACCATATATTTT. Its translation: CASTRGSGNTIYF.

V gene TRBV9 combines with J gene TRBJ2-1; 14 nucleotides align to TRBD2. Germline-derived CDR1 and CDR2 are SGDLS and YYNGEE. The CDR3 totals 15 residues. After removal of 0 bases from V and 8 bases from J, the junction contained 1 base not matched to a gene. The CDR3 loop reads CASSVVTSGRDEQFF. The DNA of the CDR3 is TGTGCCAGCAGCGTAGTGACTAGCGGGAGGGATGAGCAGTTCTTC.

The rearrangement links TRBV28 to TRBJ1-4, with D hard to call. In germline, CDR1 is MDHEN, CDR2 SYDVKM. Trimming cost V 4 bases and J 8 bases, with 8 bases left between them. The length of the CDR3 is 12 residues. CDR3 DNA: TGTGCCAGCAGTTCTACGGTGGAAAAACTGTTTTTT. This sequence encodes CASSSTVEKLFF.

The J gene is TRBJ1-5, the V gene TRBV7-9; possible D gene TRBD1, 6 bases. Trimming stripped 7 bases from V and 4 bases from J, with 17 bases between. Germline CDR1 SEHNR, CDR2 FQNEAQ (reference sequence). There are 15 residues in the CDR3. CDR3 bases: TGTGCCAGCATCTACGCCAGGGACACAAATCAGCCCCAGCATTTT. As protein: CASIYARDTNQPQHF.

DNA for the CDR3: TGTGCCAGCAGTCGCGACACCCAAACTAATGAAAAACTGTTTTTT. The encoded protein is CASSRDTQTNEKLFF. The chain links TRBV16 to TRBJ1-4; D is unclear. This CDR3 is 15 amino acids long. V shed 6 bases and J shed 1 base, with 12 bases lying between them. CDR1 is KGHSY and CDR2 is FQNENV in the germline V gene.